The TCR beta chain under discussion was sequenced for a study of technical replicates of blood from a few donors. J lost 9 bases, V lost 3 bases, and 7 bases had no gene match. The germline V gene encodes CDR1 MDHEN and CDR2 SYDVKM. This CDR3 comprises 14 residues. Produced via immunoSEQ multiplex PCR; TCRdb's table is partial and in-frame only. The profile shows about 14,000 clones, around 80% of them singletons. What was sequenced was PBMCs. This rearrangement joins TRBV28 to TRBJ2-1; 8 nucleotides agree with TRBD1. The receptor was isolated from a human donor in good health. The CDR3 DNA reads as TGTGCCAGCAGTTTGGCTTACAGGGGGAGTGAGCAGTTCTTC. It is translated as CASSLAYRGSEQFF. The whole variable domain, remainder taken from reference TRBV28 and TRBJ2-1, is DVKVTQSSRYLVKRTGEKVFLECVQDMDHENMFWYRQDPGLGLRLIYFSYDVKMKEKGDIPEGYSVSREKKERFSLILESASTNQTSMYLCASSLAYRGSEQFFGPGTRLTVL.